In this sample, the clone carrying this TCR beta chain turned up once. This record belongs to a study of CD8 T cells in Susac syndrome. Trimming left V 8 bases short and J 4 bases short, with 14 bases between. The CDR3 covers 13 residues. From blood CD8+ and CD4+ T cells, the TCR beta chain was sequenced. The study used treatment-naive patients who had stable or active relapsing-remitting disease as multiple sclerosis controls. In contrast to the negatively isolated CD8+ and CD4+ T cells, TEMRA cells were FACS-enriched. When the RNA was reverse transcribed, random hexamers were used with an input of about 0.5 to 1 ug. It was immunoSEQ multiplex PCR that amplified TCR beta CDR3 across 54 Vbeta and 13 Jbeta. TCRdb fed the immunoSEQ multiplex PCR reads into MiXCR, producing one record per CDR3 protein. The sample has a few hundred thousand distinct CDR3 sequences; roughly 96% are singletons.

Sequenced material: CD4+ T cells from PBMCs. V usage is TRBV12-3 or TRBV12-4 and J usage is TRBJ1-1, with a tentative D call TRBD1 (5 bases). The TCR originated in a human donor with multiple sclerosis. The CDR3 region has the DNA TGTGCCAGCGGACAATTCCTGGGCACTGAAGCTTTCTTT. It encodes CASGQFLGTEAFF.